Listed below are T cell receptor beta chains from one sample, sequenced in a study of regulatory T cells in long-lasting Graves disease. TCRdb reanalysed the multiplex PCR reads using MiXCR and keeps one entry per CDR3 protein. The table records about 350,000 distinct CDR3 sequences, around 17% of them present only once. These records were also assigned to another study, of T cells in Graves' hyperthyroidism and ophthalmopathy.

Material: peripheral blood mononuclear cells (PBMCs), obtained at new diagnosis, from a patient treated with antithyroid drugs. The receptors originated from a man in his forties with Graves disease. Each CDR3 is given with its conserved first and last residue. Each record gives: D gene, V gene, J gene, clone size, CDR3 DNA, CDR3 protein. The D gene is left open where the match is weak. Clone size is not always given. Where it is, it says once, few, many or a class for expanded clones.

D gene: .
V gene: TRBV6-2/TRBV6-3
J gene: TRBJ2-3
clone size: many
CDR3 DNA: TGTGCCAGCAGTTACGGGGGCGTACTGGTTACGCAGTATTTT
CDR3 protein: CASSYGGVLVTQYF

D gene: .
V gene: TRBV28
J gene: TRBJ2-3
clone size: many
CDR3 DNA: TGTGCCAGCAGTCAACTTGCCGATACGCAGTATTTT
CDR3 protein: CASSQLADTQYF

D gene: .
V gene: TRBV25-1
J gene: TRBJ1-6
clone size: .
CDR3 DNA: TGTGCCAGCAGTGAGGACAGCCCTAGCTCCTATAATTCACCCCTCCACTTT
CDR3 protein: CASSEDSPSSYNSPLHF

D gene: .
V gene: TRBV15
J gene: TRBJ1-6
clone size: many
CDR3 DNA: TGTGCCACCAGCAGAGACAGAGGGAATAATTCACCCCTCCACTTT
CDR3 protein: CATSRDRGNNSPLHF

D gene: TRBD2
V gene: TRBV28
J gene: TRBJ2-7
clone size: .
CDR3 DNA: TGTGCCAGCAGGACTAGCGGGGGCTACGAGCAGTACTTC
CDR3 protein: CASRTSGGYEQYF

D gene: .
V gene: TRBV20-1
J gene: TRBJ2-1
clone size: few
CDR3 DNA: TGCAGTGCTAGCAGGGGTCCCAATGAGCAGTTCTTC
CDR3 protein: CSASRGPNEQFF

D gene: .
V gene: TRBV12-3/TRBV12-4
J gene: TRBJ1-3
clone size: .
CDR3 DNA: TGTGCCAGCAGTTTTAACACACTCTCTGGAAACACCATATATTTT
CDR3 protein: CASSFNTLSGNTIYF

D gene: .
V gene: TRBV28
J gene: TRBJ2-2
clone size: many
CDR3 DNA: TGTGCCAGCAGGTCGGGCACCGGGGAGCTGTTTTTT
CDR3 protein: CASRSGTGELFF

D gene: TRBD2
V gene: TRBV20-1
J gene: TRBJ2-1
clone size: many
CDR3 DNA: TGCAGTGCTAAGAAGGGCGGGGGGGCCTCCTACAATGAGCAGTTCTTC
CDR3 protein: CSAKKGGGASYNEQFF

D gene: .
V gene: TRBV18
J gene: TRBJ1-1
clone size: many
CDR3 DNA: TGTGCCAGCTCACCACCGTCGGAAGCGGGGAACACTGAAGCTTTCTTT
CDR3 protein: CASSPPSEAGNTEAFF

D gene: .
V gene: TRBV11-2
J gene: TRBJ2-7
clone size: many
CDR3 DNA: TGTGCCAGCAGCTTAGCCTCTAGCGTCGAGCAGTACTTC
CDR3 protein: CASSLASSVEQYF

D gene: .
V gene: TRBV20-1
J gene: TRBJ2-7
clone size: few
CDR3 DNA: TGCAGTGCTAGAGATGCAGTCTCCTACGAGCAGTACTTC
CDR3 protein: CSARDAVSYEQYF

D gene: .
V gene: TRBV11-1
J gene: TRBJ2-1
clone size: many
CDR3 DNA: TGTGCCAGCAGCTTAGCCCTACAGGGACCCTACAATGAGCAGTTCTTC
CDR3 protein: CASSLALQGPYNEQFF

D gene: TRBD1
V gene: TRBV7-9
J gene: TRBJ2-2
clone size: few
CDR3 DNA: TGTGCCAGCAGCTTCGGGACAGGGGGCTTCGGGGAGCTGTTTTTT
CDR3 protein: CASSFGTGGFGELFF

D gene: TRBD1
V gene: TRBV5-1
J gene: TRBJ2-5
clone size: .
CDR3 DNA: TGCGCCAGCAGCACAGACAGGGTAGGGCAAGAGACCCAGTACTTC
CDR3 protein: CASSTDRVGQETQYF

D gene: .
V gene: TRBV12-3/TRBV12-4
J gene: TRBJ2-3
clone size: few
CDR3 DNA: TGTGCCAGCACCTTACCCGTTTCAGATACGCAGTATTTT
CDR3 protein: CASTLPVSDTQYF

D gene: .
V gene: TRBV9
J gene: TRBJ2-1
clone size: many
CDR3 DNA: TGTGCCAGCAGCGCTCCAGTGGGCGTTGAGCAGTTCTTC
CDR3 protein: CASSAPVGVEQFF

D gene: .
V gene: TRBV7-2
J gene: TRBJ1-6
clone size: .
CDR3 DNA: TGTGCCAGCAGCTTCAGTTCCCGTTCTTATAATTCACCCCTCCACTTT
CDR3 protein: CASSFSSRSYNSPLHF

D gene: .
V gene: TRBV12-3/TRBV12-4
J gene: TRBJ1-5
clone size: many
CDR3 DNA: TGTGCCAGCAGTTCCGCGGGTGAGGGGACGGGCCAGCCCCAGCATTTT
CDR3 protein: CASSSAGEGTGQPQHF

D gene: .
V gene: TRBV20-1
J gene: TRBJ1-6
clone size: .
CDR3 DNA: TGCAGTGCTGGACAGTCCTATAATTCACCCCTCCACTTT
CDR3 protein: CSAGQSYNSPLHF

D gene: TRBD1
V gene: TRBV20-1
J gene: TRBJ1-4
clone size: many
CDR3 DNA: TGCAGTGCGGAAACAGGGGGAGAAAGAGAAAAACTGTTTTTT
CDR3 protein: CSAETGGEREKLFF

D gene: .
V gene: TRBV28
J gene: TRBJ2-7
clone size: many
CDR3 DNA: TGTGCCAGCAGCCACCCGCGGTACCGGTACGAGCAGTACTTC
CDR3 protein: CASSHPRYRYEQYF

D gene: .
V gene: TRBV10-3
J gene: TRBJ2-3
clone size: .
CDR3 DNA: TGTGCCATCGGTCGGGGCCTTCTCACAGATACGCAGTATTTT
CDR3 protein: CAIGRGLLTDTQYF

D gene: TRBD2
V gene: TRBV12-3/TRBV12-4
J gene: TRBJ2-3
clone size: many
CDR3 DNA: TGTGCCAGCAGTTTGGCGGCGGGGGTCCGCACAGATACGCAGTATTTT
CDR3 protein: CASSLAAGVRTDTQYF

D gene: TRBD1
V gene: TRBV20-1
J gene: TRBJ1-1
clone size: many
CDR3 DNA: TGCAGTGCACTCCCGACAGGGATATGGACTGAAGCTTTCTTT
CDR3 protein: CSALPTGIWTEAFF

D gene: .
V gene: TRBV6-2/TRBV6-3
J gene: TRBJ2-5
clone size: few
CDR3 DNA: TGTGCCAGCAGTTACTCCGTGAATAAATTAGAGACCCAGTACTTC
CDR3 protein: CASSYSVNKLETQYF

D gene: .
V gene: TRBV24-1
J gene: TRBJ1-2
clone size: .
CDR3 DNA: TGTGCCACCAGTGACCCGCATCAGGAAAACTTCTATGGCTACACCTTC
CDR3 protein: CATSDPHQENFYGYTF

D gene: TRBD1
V gene: TRBV20-1
J gene: TRBJ2-7
clone size: many
CDR3 DNA: TGCAGTGCCTGGACAGGGCCGGCCTACGAGCAGTACTTC
CDR3 protein: CSAWTGPAYEQYF

D gene: TRBD1
V gene: TRBV20-1
J gene: TRBJ1-6
clone size: few
CDR3 DNA: TGCAGTGCTAGACCAGATGGACAGGGGACGAATTCACCCCTCCACTTT
CDR3 protein: CSARPDGQGTNSPLHF

D gene: .
V gene: TRBV12-3/TRBV12-4
J gene: TRBJ2-3
clone size: many
CDR3 DNA: TGTGCCAGCAGTTTGGCTGGGAGTCCCAACGCGCAGTATTTT
CDR3 protein: CASSLAGSPNAQYF

D gene: TRBD1
V gene: TRBV10-3
J gene: TRBJ2-5
clone size: many
CDR3 DNA: TGTGCCATCAGGGGGGACAGGGGGCACCAAGAGACCCAGTACTTC
CDR3 protein: CAIRGDRGHQETQYF

D gene: TRBD2
V gene: TRBV12-3/TRBV12-4
J gene: TRBJ2-3
clone size: .
CDR3 DNA: TGTGCCAGCAGCGGACTAGCATTCACAGATACGCAGTATTTT
CDR3 protein: CASSGLAFTDTQYF

D gene: TRBD2
V gene: TRBV20-1
J gene: TRBJ2-1
clone size: many
CDR3 DNA: TGCAGTGCTGTAGCGGGGGCTGGCTCCTACAATGAGCAGTTCTTC
CDR3 protein: CSAVAGAGSYNEQFF

D gene: .
V gene: TRBV29-1
J gene: TRBJ2-4
clone size: .
CDR3 DNA: TGCAGCGCTGGTCTCCGGGCCAAAAACATTCAGTACTTC
CDR3 protein: CSAGLRAKNIQYF

D gene: .
V gene: TRBV5-1
J gene: TRBJ1-1
clone size: many
CDR3 DNA: TGCGCCAGCAGCTCGCTGCCCGGGGGGAACACTGAAGCTTTCTTT
CDR3 protein: CASSSLPGGNTEAFF

D gene: TRBD1
V gene: TRBV5-1
J gene: TRBJ1-1
clone size: many
CDR3 DNA: TGCGCCAGCAGCCCGGGGACAGCCCTGGGGAACACTGAAGCTTTCTTT
CDR3 protein: CASSPGTALGNTEAFF

D gene: .
V gene: TRBV7-2
J gene: TRBJ2-7
clone size: few
CDR3 DNA: TGTGCCAGCAGCTTAATGCACAGCAGCGAGCAGTACTTC
CDR3 protein: CASSLMHSSEQYF

D gene: .
V gene: TRBV19
J gene: TRBJ1-5
clone size: .
CDR3 DNA: TGTGCCAGTAGTATAGTAGATGGACACCTCAATCAGCCCCAGCATTTT
CDR3 protein: CASSIVDGHLNQPQHF

D gene: .
V gene: TRBV3-1
J gene: TRBJ2-5
clone size: many
CDR3 DNA: TGTGCCAGCAGCCAGTCCGGGGGGCGGGAGACCCAGTACTTC
CDR3 protein: CASSQSGGRETQYF

D gene: TRBD1
V gene: TRBV7-8
J gene: TRBJ1-3
clone size: many
CDR3 DNA: TGTGCCAGCAGCTTAGGCGGGACAGCCGGAAACACCATATATTTT
CDR3 protein: CASSLGGTAGNTIYF

D gene: .
V gene: TRBV5-1
J gene: TRBJ2-7
clone size: many
CDR3 DNA: TGCGCCAGCAGCTGGGCCAGCTCCTACGAGCAGTACTTC
CDR3 protein: CASSWASSYEQYF

D gene: TRBD1
V gene: TRBV2
J gene: TRBJ1-4
clone size: many
CDR3 DNA: TGTGCCAGCAGTGCAAGGACAGGGGGCACAAGTGAAAAACTGTTTTTT
CDR3 protein: CASSARTGGTSEKLFF

D gene: .
V gene: TRBV28
J gene: TRBJ2-3
clone size: few
CDR3 DNA: TGTGCCAGCAGTCTCCCTCACGTAGATACGCAGTATTTT
CDR3 protein: CASSLPHVDTQYF

D gene: TRBD1
V gene: TRBV6-5
J gene: TRBJ1-5
clone size: .
CDR3 DNA: TGTGCCAGCAGTTCCCCGTGGGGGGGCACAGGGGGGAGTAGTAGCAATCAGCCCCAGCATTTT
CDR3 protein: CASSSPWGGTGGSSSNQPQHF

D gene: .
V gene: TRBV28
J gene: TRBJ1-2
clone size: many
CDR3 DNA: TGTGCCAGCAGTTTAACCCGGGGGGGCTACACCTTC
CDR3 protein: CASSLTRGGYTF

D gene: .
V gene: TRBV27
J gene: TRBJ1-1
clone size: many
CDR3 DNA: TGTGCCAGCAGTTTACGCTACAATTTTGAAGCTTTCTTT
CDR3 protein: CASSLRYNFEAFF

D gene: TRBD1
V gene: TRBV7-2
J gene: TRBJ1-1
clone size: many
CDR3 DNA: TGTGCCAGCAGCCCCCGACAGGGGAACACTGAAGCTTTCTTT
CDR3 protein: CASSPRQGNTEAFF

D gene: .
V gene: TRBV7-9
J gene: TRBJ2-1
clone size: .
CDR3 DNA: TGTGCCAGCAGCACCTCCCCGGGGGGCCCATGGAATGAGCAGTTCTTC
CDR3 protein: CASSTSPGGPWNEQFF

D gene: TRBD1
V gene: TRBV5-1
J gene: TRBJ1-2
clone size: .
CDR3 DNA: TGCGCCAGCAGCTGGGGACAGGGTGGCTACACCTTC
CDR3 protein: CASSWGQGGYTF

D gene: .
V gene: TRBV20-1
J gene: TRBJ1-5
clone size: few
CDR3 DNA: TGCAGTGTGAGAGGACATTATAGCAATCAGCCCCAGCATTTT
CDR3 protein: CSVRGHYSNQPQHF

D gene: .
V gene: TRBV18
J gene: TRBJ2-7
clone size: many
CDR3 DNA: TGTGCCAGCTCACGCCGGGACGGCTCCTACGAGCAGTACTTC
CDR3 protein: CASSRRDGSYEQYF

D gene: .
V gene: TRBV18
J gene: TRBJ1-5
clone size: many
CDR3 DNA: TGTGCCAGCTCACCGCGCGGGACGGCCAACAATCAGCCCCAGCATTTT
CDR3 protein: CASSPRGTANNQPQHF

D gene: TRBD1
V gene: TRBV3-1
J gene: TRBJ1-3
clone size: many
CDR3 DNA: TGTGCCAGCAGCCCTCGGGGGACAGACTCTGGAAACACCATATATTTT
CDR3 protein: CASSPRGTDSGNTIYF